This paragraph reports one TCR beta chain. What it recognizes is unknown. This entry belongs to a study of shared clonotypes between healthy human individuals. CDR1 is WNHNN, CDR2 SYGVQD, per germline (reference sequence). The CDR3 loop spans 15 amino acids. V dropped 4 bases and J dropped 0 bases, with 9 bases sitting between them. TCRdb's copy holds only in-frame clones and misses some; the assay was immunoSEQ multiplex PCR. Of fewer than 2.5 million clones in the sample, over 85% are singletons; the top ten hold around 0.37%. Study-level findings and limits: When compared with the clonotypes that were shared by all four sorted-subset donors, the non-shared clonotypes turned out to have lower generation probabilities.

The chain combines TRBV10-1 with TRBJ1-4; D is unresolved. The sequence was obtained from a man between 18 and 29 years old in good health. Some clones in this sample may be carry-over from other donors' samples. Sample: naive CD4+ T cells from PBMCs. The subset here: CD45RA+ positively selected. CDR3 sequence reads: CASSVGDATNEKLFF. The CDR3 nucleotides are TGCGCCAGCAGTGTAGGAGACGCAACTAATGAAAAACTGTTTTTT.